A single sample is the source of the 18 T cell receptor beta chains below, sequenced in a study of persistence of HIV-infected CD4 T cells. These receptors' antigens are unknown. Cells were stimulated with overlapping HIV-1 Gag 15-mer peptides. Sorted nonresponding memory CD4+ T cells were CD40L-negative, CD69-negative, CD45RO-high. The libraries were made with immunoSEQ version 4 in survey mode. The method was immunoSEQ multiplex PCR; TCRdb's version includes in-frame clones alone and lacks a portion of them. The data show 25,000 to 40,000 clones, with roughly 82% seen just once and about a sixth held by the top ten. This specimen was CD4+ T cells sorted from PBMCs after roughly 19-hour stimulation, taken from a patient who received antiretroviral therapy. The source of these receptors is an adult woman with HIV who was CMV-seropositive.

This chain connects TRBV6-5 to TRBJ1-4, with 7 positions matching TRBD1. Germline CDR1 and CDR2: MNHEY and SVGAGI. Trimming removed 2 bases from V and 7 bases from J; junction bases left unmatched: 7. The CDR3 covers 15 residues. The CDR3 sequence is CASSYQNPGGEKLFF. CDR3 DNA sequence: TGTGCCAGCAGTTACCAAAACCCAGGGGGTGAAAAACTGTTTTTT.

V and J are TRBV18 and TRBJ1-1; D is possibly TRBD1 (6 bases). The V end lost 2 bases, the J end lost 5 bases, and 18 bases lay between the germline ends. The CDR3 extends over 16 amino acids. Looked up from germline, CDR1 is KGHSH and CDR2 is LQKENI. CDR3: CASSPLYFSTGTEAFF. The CDR3, as DNA: TGTGCCAGCTCACCATTATATTTTAGCACAGGGACTGAAGCTTTCTTT.

The table lists this clone with a count of one. CDR3 bases: TGTGCCAGTAGTTCGGACGGGACTAACTATGGCTACACCTTC. This codes for CASSSDGTNYGYTF. The V gene is TRBV19, the J gene TRBJ1-2; D unclear. V lost 5 bases and J 0 bases, leaving 10 bases between the germline ends. The CDR3 has 14 residues. Germline lookup yields CDR1 LNHDA and CDR2 SQIVND (reference sequence).

The V gene is TRBV3-1 (or the pseudogene TRBV3-2), the J gene TRBJ2-3, with 12 bases fitting TRBD2. The CDR3 has 15 residues. After removal of 5 bases from V and 4 bases from J, the junction contained 4 bases not matched to a gene. Germline lookup yields CDR1 LGHDT and CDR2 YNNKEL (reference sequence). The CDR3 DNA reads as TGTGCCAGCAGCGAGACTAGCGGGGGATCAGATACGCAGTATTTT. The encoded protein is CASSETSGGSDTQYF.

In DNA form, the CDR3 reads TGTGCCAGTAGTATGGTTACAGGGATTTCACCCCTCCACTTT. Translating it yields CASSMVTGISPLHF. The chain carries TRBV19 and TRBJ1-6; weak D call: TRBD1 (6 bases). The V and J ends lost 3 bases and 9 bases respectively, with 12 bases between them. The CDR3 has 14 amino acids. Germline CDR1 reads LNHDA; CDR2 reads SQIVND (reference sequence).

V gene TRBV6-5 combines with J gene TRBJ2-1, with a tentative D call TRBD2 (6 bases). From germline, CDR1 is MNHEY and CDR2 SVGAGI. This CDR3 is 13 amino acids long. Trimming shortened V by 5 bases and J by 6 bases, and 11 bases separated the two germline ends. Here the CDR3 DNA reads TGTGCCAGCAGTACACGGGAGTTCAATGAGCAGTTCTTC. As protein: CASSTREFNEQFF.

V gene TRBV7-3 combines with J gene TRBJ1-1; no reliable D call. The CDR3 consists of 15 residues. The V gene's germline CDR1 is SGHTA and CDR2 FQGTGA. V shed 4 bases and J shed 1 base, with 13 bases lying between them. CDR3 region: CASSSTPNRNTEAFF. The CDR3 nucleotides read TGTGCCAGCAGCTCCACGCCGAACAGGAACACTGAAGCTTTCTTT.

The V call is TRBV6-5, the J call TRBJ1-1, with a tentative D call TRBD1 (5 bases). The ends were cut back, 2 bases at V and 5 bases at J, with 18 bases in the middle. The CDR3 extends over 16 amino acids. Germline V gene data show CDR1 as MNHEY and CDR2 as SVGAGI. The CDR3 region is CASSYQGFNEATEAFF. DNA of the CDR3: TGTGCCAGCAGTTACCAGGGTTTTAACGAGGCGACTGAAGCTTTCTTT.

In its sample, this clone was seen a few times. This chain joins TRBV5-5 and TRBJ1-6; D is undetermined. Between the trimmed V and J ends, which lost 0 bases and 7 bases, there was a span of 8 bases. Germline values: CDR1 SGHKS, CDR2 YYEKEE (reference sequence). The CDR3 has 14 amino acids. The CDR3 region is CASSLVQRNSPLHF. CDR3 coding DNA: TGTGCCAGCAGCTTGGTACAGAGAAATTCACCCCTCCACTTT.

The DNA for the CDR3 is TGTGCCAGCAGCTTGGTTGGGGGTGATCAGCCCCAGCATTTT. It encodes CASSLVGGDQPQHF. This chain links TRBV7-8 with TRBJ1-5, with a possible D match to TRBD1 (5 bases). V was trimmed by 3 bases and J by 5 bases, leaving 11 bases between them. The V gene's germline CDR1 is SGHVS and CDR2 FQNEAQ. The CDR3 length is 14 residues.

This sequence joins TRBV28 and TRBJ1-2; a weak D match, TRBD1 (6 bases). CDR1 is MDHEN and CDR2 is SYDVKM in the germline V gene. Trimming pared 3 bases from V and 5 bases from J, leaving 13 bases between. CDR3 size: 14 residues. CDR3 nucleotide sequence: TGTGCCAGCAGTTTTAGGATCACAGGGTATGGCTACACCTTC. This gives the protein CASSFRITGYGYTF.

This chain uses TRBV14 with TRBJ1-1; TRBD1 agrees at 9 bases. Losses at the gene ends were 1 base for V and 5 bases for J; bases not matched to a gene: 17. The germline V gene has CDR1 SGHDN and CDR2 FVKESK. CDR3 length: 19 residues. As DNA, the CDR3 is TGTGCCAGCAGCCAAGGGACCGCCGGACAGGGGCGTCGGGATACTGAAGCTTTCTTT. It translates to CASSQGTAGQGRRDTEAFF.

V is TRBV18 and J is TRBJ1-5; a weak D match, TRBD1 (5 bases). From germline, CDR1 is KGHSH and CDR2 LQKENI. V shed 6 bases and J shed 6 bases, with 12 bases lying between them. This CDR3 is built from 13 residues. The CDR3 region is CASSWGESQPQHF. CDR3 in DNA: TGTGCCAGCTCCTGGGGGGAGAGTCAGCCCCAGCATTTT.

The chain employs TRBV6-5 and TRBJ1-2; D ambiguous. CDR1 is MNHEY and CDR2 is SVGAGI in the germline V gene. Trimming left V 10 bases short and J 5 bases short, with 11 bases between. The CDR3 loop spans 11 amino acids. The CDR3 loop is CATRGDYGYTF. CDR3 sequence (DNA): TGTGCCACCCGGGGTGATTATGGCTACACCTTC.

V usage is TRBV24-1 and J usage is TRBJ2-3; 10 bases align to TRBD2. The ends lost 4 bases at V and 3 bases at J; junction bases unmatched: 6. The CDR3 has 16 amino acids. Germline lookup yields CDR1 KGHDR and CDR2 SFDVKD. CDR3 sequence (DNA): TGTGCCACCAGTGAGCCCTCTAGCGGGGGAACAGATACGCAGTATTTT. Translation: CATSEPSSGGTDTQYF.

J is TRBJ1-4 and V is TRBV7-2; the match to TRBD1 covers 9 bases. The CDR3 covers 13 residues. V shed 5 bases and J 10 bases; nucleotides not matched to a gene: 5. The germline V gene has CDR1 SGHTA and CDR2 FQGNSA. CDR3 sequence (DNA): TGTGCCAGCAGCGTAGGACAGGGGTTAAAACTGTTTTTT. This translates into CASSVGQGLKLFF.

V usage is TRBV5-1 and J usage is TRBJ2-5; maybe TRBD1 (5 bases). The CDR3 runs 14 residues. Per germline, CDR1 SGHRS and CDR2 YFSETQ. Trimming left V 5 bases short and J 5 bases short, with 16 bases between. The chain's CDR3 is CASSTGAILETQYF. The CDR3 DNA sequence: TGCGCCAGCAGTACAGGTGCAATTTTGGAGACCCAGTACTTC.

Worth noting for this clone: Distinct nucleotide sequences in the sample also encode this CDR3. The chain carries TRBV27 and TRBJ1-5; 7 positions agree with TRBD1. Trimming took 3 bases from V and 1 from J; bases not matched to a gene: 12. The CDR3 has 18 amino acids. The germline V gene has CDR1 MNHEY and CDR2 SMNVEV (reference sequence). The DNA for the CDR3 is TGTGCCAGCAGTTTGACCAGGGGGGGCTTGAACAGCAATCAGCCCCAGCATTTT. This codes for CASSLTRGGLNSNQPQHF.